This T cell receptor beta chain derives from a study of cytomegalovirus exposure and HLA in healthy donors. Study-level information: The roughly 100 million unique TCR beta sequences, from about 170 million T cells, were found by an earlier analysis. Points from the study as a whole: TCR beta sequences numbering about 17,000 were associated with HLA alleles at 0.05 false discovery rate in a later analysis. The listing of approximately 160 TCR beta chains classed them as cytomegalovirus-associated.

Points on this clone: Antigen unknown.

Researchers ran the PCR with 60 Vbeta and 13 Jbeta primers. Clones were sequenced by immunoSEQ multiplex PCR, and TCRdb holds only the in-frame ones, with some missing. The data hold about 120,000 clones, with around 77% observed a single time. The CDR3 has 15 residues. The V gene end was trimmed by 4 bases and the J gene end by 4 bases; junction bases not matched to a gene: 8. Per germline, CDR1 SGHRS and CDR2 YFSETQ. V usage is TRBV5-1 and J usage is TRBJ2-7, with 10 bases lining up with TRBD1. This clonotype was sampled from a young man in good health and CMV-seropositive. Material: PBMCs. The CDR3 loop reads CASSAPGQGLYEQYF. DNA of the CDR3: TGCGCCAGCAGCGCCCCGGGACAGGGGTTGTACGAGCAGTACTTC.